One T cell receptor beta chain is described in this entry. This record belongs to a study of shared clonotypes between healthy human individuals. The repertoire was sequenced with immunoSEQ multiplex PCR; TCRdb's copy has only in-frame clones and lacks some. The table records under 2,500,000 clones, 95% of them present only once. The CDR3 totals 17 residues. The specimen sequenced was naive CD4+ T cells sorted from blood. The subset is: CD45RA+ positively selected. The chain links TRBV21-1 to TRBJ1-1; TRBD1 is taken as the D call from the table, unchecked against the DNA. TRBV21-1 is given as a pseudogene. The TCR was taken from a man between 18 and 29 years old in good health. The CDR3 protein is CASSKLRQGARNTEAFF. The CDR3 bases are TGTGCCAGCAGCAAACTTAGGCAGGGGGCTAGGAACACTGAAGCTTTCTTT.